The rows below give T cell receptor beta chains drawn from one sample of a study of blood T cell repertoires in COVID-19. The assay was immunoSEQ multiplex PCR, and TCRdb's table has in-frame clones only and misses some. The sample lists about 190,000 clones; 85% to 90% were seen once. The sequenced sample was PBMCs or T cells enriched from blood (not recorded which). These receptors originate from a middle-aged woman in a cohort exposed to, infected with or recovered from COVID-19 (not recorded which). Each CDR3 is given with its conserved first and last residue. The D gene is left open where the match is weak. Expanded clones are given a class, and other clones once, few, many or no size at all.

TGCGCCAGCAGCTTCCTATCCGGGACCGGGAGAGGGGACACTGAAGCTTTCTTT | CASSFLSGTGRGDTEAFF | once | TRBJ1-1 | . | TRBV4-1
TGTGCCAGCAGCTTGATAGCGGGAGGGGGCACAGATACGCAGTATTTT | CASSLIAGGGTDTQYF | . | TRBJ2-3 | TRBD2 | TRBV7-2
TGTGCCAGCAGTTCTCGGGTAAGGGGAGATACGCAGTATTTT | CASSSRVRGDTQYF | . | TRBJ2-3 | . | TRBV6-5
TGTGCCAGCAGCACCCGGACAGGTCGAATGGGGGGCTACACCTTC | CASSTRTGRMGGYTF | . | TRBJ1-2 | TRBD1 | TRBV28
TGTGCCAGTAGTTCCACCGGGACAGGGGGTGGGGAAGAGCAGTACTTC | CASSSTGTGGGEEQYF | . | TRBJ2-7 | TRBD1 | TRBV19
TGCGCCAGCAGCCAACTCCAATTCTCCGGACTAGGTCGCACCGGGGAGCTGTTTTTT | CASSQLQFSGLGRTGELFF | . | TRBJ2-2 | TRBD2 | TRBV4-1
TGTGCCAGCAGTGAATTAATATTGGCGGGATTCGGCGAGCAGTACTTC | CASSELILAGFGEQYF | . | TRBJ2-7 | . | TRBV6-1
TGTGCCAGTAGTACGACAGGGGGCAATGAGCAGTTCTTC | CASSTTGGNEQFF | once | TRBJ2-1 | TRBD1 | TRBV19
TGTGCCACCAGTGGGCCAGGGGGCGAGACCCAGTACTTC | CATSGPGGETQYF | . | TRBJ2-5 | TRBD1 | TRBV24-1
TGTGCCAGCAGCCAAGAATTGGGTTTTGGACTTGACTTGAGTAATGAGCAGTTCTTC | CASSQELGFGLDLSNEQFF | . | TRBJ2-1 | . | TRBV14
TGTGCCAGCAGCCCGACCTCAACGGGAGGCTACACCTTC | CASSPTSTGGYTF | . | TRBJ1-2 | . | TRBV6-5
TGTGCCAGCAGGGTCGGGACAGGGGGCGACACTGAAGCTTTCTTT | CASRVGTGGDTEAFF | once | TRBJ1-1 | TRBD1 | TRBV2
TGTGCCAGCAGTTACGACAGGGTACGTGGGGAGACCCAGTACTTC | CASSYDRVRGETQYF | . | TRBJ2-5 | TRBD1 | TRBV6-5
TGTGCCAGCAGTGAAGCCCTAGCGGGAGGGTCAGATACGCAGTATTTT | CASSEALAGGSDTQYF | . | TRBJ2-3 | TRBD2 | TRBV6-1
TGTGCCAGCTCACCCAGGACTAGCGATCCCTACGAGCAGTACTTC | CASSPRTSDPYEQYF | . | TRBJ2-7 | TRBD2 | TRBV18
TGCGCCAGCAGCTTGGACCCGGGGGGGCGGGAGTACCCCGGGGAGCTGTTTTTT | CASSLDPGGREYPGELFF | . | TRBJ2-2 | TRBD2 | TRBV5-1
TGTGCCAGCAGCTCCCAGGCGGGGATGGCTTTCTTT | CASSSQAGMAFF | . | TRBJ1-1 | . | TRBV7-6
TGTGCCAGCAGCCCCCTCCTTACAGGGACAGTTCATCAACGAGGCTACACCTTC | CASSPLLTGTVHQRGYTF | . | TRBJ1-2 | TRBD1 | TRBV7-9
TGTGCCAGCAGTGAGGCGGTCTATGGCTACACCTTC | CASSEAVYGYTF | once | TRBJ1-2 | . | TRBV2
TGTGCCAGTAGTATTCAGAGGGGCAATCAGCCCCAGCATTTT | CASSIQRGNQPQHF | . | TRBJ1-5 | . | TRBV19
TGCGCCAGCAGCTTGGAGAGCCCGAACACTGAAGCTTTCTTT | CASSLESPNTEAFF | . | TRBJ1-1 | . | TRBV5-1
TGTGCCAGCAGCCAAGATTGGGGACAGGGGCAAATGAAAGCTTTCTTT | CASSQDWGQGQMKAFF | . | TRBJ1-1 | TRBD1 | TRBV4-2
TGTGCCAGCAGTTTGGGGCAGGCTAACGAAGCTTTCTTT | CASSLGQANEAFF | . | TRBJ1-1 | . | TRBV27
TGTGCCAGTAGTTTCACAGGGGGCTCCTACGAGCAGTACTTC | CASSFTGGSYEQYF | . | TRBJ2-7 | TRBD1 | TRBV19
TGTGCCAGCAGCCCCCGCTCTCGGACAGGGGTCTATGGCTACACCTTC | CASSPRSRTGVYGYTF | . | TRBJ1-2 | TRBD1 | TRBV3-1/TRBV3-2
TGTGCCACCAGCAGGATGGCGGGGGACCTTTTCTCCTACAATGAGCAGTTCTTC | CATSRMAGDLFSYNEQFF | . | TRBJ2-1 | TRBD2 | TRBV15
TGTGCCAGCAGCGTCGACTACACTGAAGCTTTCTTT | CASSVDYTEAFF | . | TRBJ1-1 | . | TRBV7-9
TGTGCCAGCACCAAGGGACAGGGGGCTTGGGATCAGCCCCAGCATTTT | CASTKGQGAWDQPQHF | . | TRBJ1-5 | TRBD1 | TRBV2
TGCGGGGGGGTTTGGTATGGCTACACCTTC | CGGVWYGYTF | . | TRBJ1-2 | . | TRBV6-5
TGCGCCAGCAGTGACGGGTGGAACTCCTACGAGCAGTACTTC | CASSDGWNSYEQYF | . | TRBJ2-7 | . | TRBV10-2
TGTGCCAGTAGTTCCCGGGACAGACACTCACCCCTCCACTTT | CASSSRDRHSPLHF | . | TRBJ1-6 | TRBD1 | TRBV19
TGTGCCAGCAGCCGAGCGGGGGGTGGGTACGAGCAGTACTTC | CASSRAGGGYEQYF | . | TRBJ2-7 | TRBD2 | TRBV11-2
TGTGCCAGCAGCTTGACAGGGGCCGATGGCTACACCTTC | CASSLTGADGYTF | . | TRBJ1-2 | TRBD1 | TRBV7-9
TGCAGCGTTGAACTTAGCGGCAGCTCCTACGAGCAGTACTTC | CSVELSGSSYEQYF | . | TRBJ2-7 | . | TRBV29-1
TGCGCCAGCAGTCTCTCGGGACAGAGTGTGGCCGGGGAGCTGTTTTTT | CASSLSGQSVAGELFF | few | TRBJ2-2 | TRBD1 | TRBV10-1
TGCAGCTCTGGGACAGGGGACTATGGCTACACCTTC | CSSGTGDYGYTF | . | TRBJ1-2 | TRBD1 | TRBV29-1
TGTGCCAGCAGCTTAGAGGGGAATTCACCCCTCCACTTT | CASSLEGNSPLHF | once | TRBJ1-6 | . | TRBV7-8
TGTGCCAGAAGCTTGCCACAGGGGTGGCGGTCCTACGAGCAGTACTTC | CARSLPQGWRSYEQYF | once | TRBJ2-7 | TRBD1 | TRBV5-3
TGTGCCAGCAGCTTCGGTCCGGGGAGTCAGCCCCAGCATTTT | CASSFGPGSQPQHF | . | TRBJ1-5 | . | TRBV7-2
TGTGCCAGCAGTCGAACGGACAGGGCGAACACTGAAGCTTTCTTT | CASSRTDRANTEAFF | . | TRBJ1-1 | TRBD1 | TRBV11-3